These T cell receptor beta chains were read from a single sample in a study of T cell responses to AZD1222 COVID-19 vaccine. Here immunoSEQ multiplex PCR was the method, and the copy in TCRdb shows in-frame clones only, minus some. Among over 130,000 clones, roughly 90% were seen once, and the ten largest hold roughly 5%. The source was peripheral blood, collected on day 0 of AZD1222 vaccination. The receptors come from an adult in good health. CDR3s include the opening cysteine and the closing phenylalanine or tryptophan. Each record gives: V gene, clone size, D gene, J gene, CDR3 DNA, CDR3 protein. D genes are given only for firm matches. Size tells how often a clone was seen (once, few, many) or the class of an expanded clone, and some rows leave it out.

TRBV28	.	.	TRBJ1-1	TGTGCCAGCAGTTTCCACGACAGCCCCACTGAAGCTTTCTTT	CASSFHDSPTEAFF
TRBV28	.	.	TRBJ1-2	TGTGCCAGCAGTTTGAGACGGATCCTTAACTATGGCTACACCTTC	CASSLRRILNYGYTF
TRBV28	.	.	TRBJ1-2	TGTGCCAGCAGTTTTATGCAGGTTCTTGGCTACACCTTC	CASSFMQVLGYTF
TRBV11-2	.	TRBD1	TRBJ2-2	TGTGCCAGCAGTCAAGACAGGGCCGGGGAGCTGTTTTTT	CASSQDRAGELFF
TRBV10-3	.	.	TRBJ2-3	TGTGCCATCAGTGAACCGGTAAGATTAGATACGCAGTATTTT	CAISEPVRLDTQYF
TRBV6-1	.	TRBD1	TRBJ1-4	TGTGCCAGCAGTGAAGGACCGGGACAGGGACTGTTTTTT	CASSEGPGQGLFF
TRBV7-2	.	.	TRBJ2-3	TGTGCCAGCAGCCGGGACTTAGCACAGGATACGCAGTATTTT	CASSRDLAQDTQYF
TRBV15	.	.	TRBJ1-2	TGTGCCACCAGCAGAGCGATGACGGGCTATGGCTACACCTTC	CATSRAMTGYGYTF
TRBV25-1	.	.	TRBJ1-6	TGTGCCAGCAACGAAGCGGGCCCGCGAACTTCACCCCTCCACTTT	CASNEAGPRTSPLHF
TRBV15	.	TRBD1	TRBJ1-5	TGTGCCACCAGCAGAACAGGGGGCAATCAGCCCCAGCATTTT	CATSRTGGNQPQHF
TRBV7-2	.	TRBD1	TRBJ1-3	TGTGCCAGCAGCTTAGGCCTGGGTATGGGACAGGCTGGAAACACCATATATTTT	CASSLGLGMGQAGNTIYF
TRBV18	.	TRBD2	TRBJ2-1	TGTGCCAGCTCACCGACTAGCGGGAACAACAATGAGCAGTTCTTC	CASSPTSGNNNEQFF
TRBV25-1	few	.	TRBJ2-5	TGTGCCAGCAGCACTCTAGGGGGCCAAGAGACCCAGTACTTC	CASSTLGGQETQYF
TRBV24-1	.	.	TRBJ2-2	TGTGCCACCAGTGACCCGGGACCGACCTCAATGGAGCTGTTTTTT	CATSDPGPTSMELFF
TRBV19	.	.	TRBJ2-5	TGTGCCAGTAGTAAACTCGAGACACTGACGCAAGAGACCCAGTACTTC	CASSKLETLTQETQYF
TRBV3-1/TRBV3-2	.	.	TRBJ1-5	TGTGCCAGCAGCCAAGACGGGGGGAATCAGCCCCAGCATTTT	CASSQDGGNQPQHF
TRBV18	.	TRBD1	TRBJ1-1	TGTGCCAGCTCATCGGGACAGGGACCGAGGGCTTTCTTT	CASSSGQGPRAFF
TRBV28	.	.	TRBJ2-1	TGTGCCAGCAGTTTCGGAGGACCGCTGAATGAGCAGTTCTTC	CASSFGGPLNEQFF
TRBV5-1	.	.	TRBJ1-1	TGCGCCAGCAGCTTGAATACATTGAACACTGAAGCTTTCTTT	CASSLNTLNTEAFF
TRBV12-3/TRBV12-4	.	.	TRBJ2-2	TGTGCCAGCAGCACCTTCGGGACCGGGGAGCTGTTTTTT	CASSTFGTGELFF
TRBV28	few	TRBD1	TRBJ1-2	TGTGCCAGCAGTCCCCCAGGGGGGTTGGTCTACACCTTC	CASSPPGGLVYTF
TRBV5-1	.	TRBD1	TRBJ2-7	TGCGCCAGCAGCCCACGGACAGGGGGTTCCTACGAGCAGTACTTC	CASSPRTGGSYEQYF
TRBV2	.	.	TRBJ1-1	TGTGCCAGCAGTGTTGGAGGGAGGAACACTGAAGCTTTCTTT	CASSVGGRNTEAFF
TRBV19	.	.	TRBJ1-4	TGTGCCAGTAGTAGGGGACGGACAACTAATGAAAAACTGTTTTTT	CASSRGRTTNEKLFF
TRBV6-1	.	TRBD1	TRBJ2-7	TGTGCCAGCAGTGTCCAGCGTGGGACAGGCTCCTACGAGCAGTACTTC	CASSVQRGTGSYEQYF
TRBV5-1	.	.	TRBJ2-1	TGCGCCAGCAGCAGGCCAGGCTACGGGTATTACAATGAGCAGTTCTTC	CASSRPGYGYYNEQFF
TRBV5-6	few	.	TRBJ2-1	TGTGCCAGCGGCCACAGGGCTTCTGTATCCCCTTACAATGAGCAGTTCTTC	CASGHRASVSPYNEQFF
TRBV2	.	.	TRBJ1-1	TGTGCCAGCAGTGGGGGGGCCAACACTGAAGCTTTCTTT	CASSGGANTEAFF
TRBV28	.	.	TRBJ1-3	TGTGCCAGCAGCCAGCCCTCAAATAGGGGAAACACCATATATTTT	CASSQPSNRGNTIYF
TRBV29-1	.	.	TRBJ2-1	TGCAGCGCTGGGCAGGACAGAGTCTACAATGAGCAGTTCTTC	CSAGQDRVYNEQFF
TRBV5-1	.	.	TRBJ1-5	TGCGCCAGCAGCTTGGAAGGGGGGCTTAGCAATCAGCCCCAGCATTTT	CASSLEGGLSNQPQHF
TRBV28	.	.	TRBJ2-1	TGTGCCAGCAGTAAAACCGGGCTGATCAATGAGCAGTTCTTC	CASSKTGLINEQFF
TRBV6-1	.	.	TRBJ1-4	TGTGCCAGCAGTGAAGACGGAAATGAAAAACTGTTTTTT	CASSEDGNEKLFF
TRBV24-1	.	.	TRBJ1-5	TGTGCCACCAGCGTCAGTGGATACAACAATCAGCCCCAGCATTTT	CATSVSGYNNQPQHF
TRBV29-1	.	TRBD1	TRBJ2-2	TGCAGCGCCTTAAATTTTATCGACAGGGATCTCACCGGGGAGCTGTTTTTT	CSALNFIDRDLTGELFF
TRBV6-5	.	TRBD1	TRBJ2-3	TGTGCCAGCAGTTACTGGGGCAGGGGGCAAGATACGCAGTATTTT	CASSYWGRGQDTQYF
TRBV5-1	.	.	TRBJ2-2	TGCGCCAGCAGCTTGGGGACCGAGAACACCGGGGAGCTGTTTTTT	CASSLGTENTGELFF
TRBV4-1	.	.	TRBJ2-2	TGCGCCAGCGGAATGAGGAGTCCCACCGGGGAGCTGTTTTTT	CASGMRSPTGELFF
TRBV2	.	TRBD2	TRBJ2-1	TGTGCCAGCAGTGAGTTGCCTAGCGGGGTGAATGAGCAGTTCTTC	CASSELPSGVNEQFF
TRBV19	.	TRBD1	TRBJ1-1	TGTGCCAGTAGTTTCTCAGGGGGCAGGAACACTGAAGCTTTCTTT	CASSFSGGRNTEAFF
TRBV29-1	.	.	TRBJ1-1	TGCAGCGCCTCTGACAGCAAGAACACTGAAGCTTTCTTT	CSASDSKNTEAFF
TRBV4-1	.	.	TRBJ1-1	TGCGCCAGCAGCCAACGGACAGCGAACACTGAAGCTTTCTTT	CASSQRTANTEAFF
TRBV9	.	.	TRBJ2-2	TGTGCCAGCAGCGCAGTCACCGGGGAGCTGTTTTTT	CASSAVTGELFF
TRBV2	once	.	TRBJ2-6	TGTGCCAGCAGTGAATGGGGGGCAGCGGTAGTCTCTGGGGCCAACGTCCTGACTTTC	CASSEWGAAVVSGANVLTF
TRBV11-2	.	.	TRBJ2-7	TGTGCCAGCAGCCTTAAATCCTACGAGCAGTACTTC	CASSLKSYEQYF
TRBV5-1	.	.	TRBJ1-3	TGCGCCAGCAGCTTACAGACTGGAAACACCATATATTTT	CASSLQTGNTIYF
TRBV2	.	TRBD1	TRBJ1-5	TGTGCCAGCAGGGGGACAGGGAAGGGCAATCAGCCCCAGCATTTT	CASRGTGKGNQPQHF
TRBV7-8	.	.	TRBJ2-5	TGTGCCAGCAGCTTAGTTGTGCGGGTGGCTCAAGAGACCCAGTACTTC	CASSLVVRVAQETQYF
TRBV19	once	TRBD1	TRBJ1-5	TGTGCCAGTAGTATAGACTATTGGACAGGGACAAGCCAGCCCCAGCATTTT	CASSIDYWTGTSQPQHF
TRBV7-6	few	.	TRBJ2-7	TGTGCCAGCAGCCCGAGGGGAGGCTCCATTCCGGACTACGAGCAGTACTTC	CASSPRGGSIPDYEQYF
TRBV7-9	.	.	TRBJ1-5	TGTGCCAGCAGCTTTGGCGAGAATCAGCCCCAGCATTTT	CASSFGENQPQHF